A single sample gave rise to the 24 T cell receptor beta chains below, sequenced in a study of shared clonotypes between healthy human individuals. Only CD45RO-negative cells positively selected for CCR7 counted as naive CD8 cells, so terminally differentiated effector memory CD45RA+ cells were excluded. Clones were read by immunoSEQ multiplex PCR, and TCRdb kept only the in-frame ones, dropping some. The sample consists of about 2 million clones, just under 95% of them appearing once. Source material: naive CD8+ T cells sorted from blood. These receptors all stem from a man aged 18 to 29 in good health.

This clone was seen a single time. The chain is built from TRBV7-8 and TRBJ1-1; D gene unclear. Trimming removed 3 bases at V and 2 bases at J, with 10 bases between. The CDR3 has 14 residues. CDR1 is SGHVS and CDR2 is FQNEAQ in the germline V gene. The CDR3 region is CASSFEEGNTEAFF. The CDR3 coding sequence is TGTGCCAGCAGCTTTGAGGAGGGAAACACTGAAGCTTTCTTT.

As for this clone: The sample has other DNA sequences that encode this CDR3 too. The rearrangement links TRBV7-9 to TRBJ2-7; TRBD2 aligns across 8 bases. The CDR3 length is 16 residues. With 5 bases clipped from V and 4 bases from J, the junction kept 13 bases outside the gene matches. The germline gives CDR1 SEHNR, CDR2 FQNEAQ (reference sequence). The CDR3 loop reads CASSPDTSGVQYEQYF. The CDR3 DNA is TGTGCCAGCAGCCCGGATACTAGCGGAGTACAGTACGAGCAGTACTTC.

The count of this clone is one. This rearrangement joins TRBV19 to TRBJ2-1, with D perhaps matching TRBD1 or TRBD2 (5 bases each). The CDR3 contains 15 residues. V lost 3 bases and J lost 7, with 16 bases in between. Germline lookup yields CDR1 LNHDA and CDR2 SQIVND (reference sequence). CDR3 bases: TGTGCCAGTAGTATCTCGTTTGGGGGTTGGAATGAGCAGTTCTTC. Its translation: CASSISFGGWNEQFF.

The V gene is TRBV11-2, the J gene TRBJ2-7; D not resolved. The CDR3 covers 13 residues. Germline V lookup: CDR1 SGHAT, CDR2 FQNNGV. Trimming removed 5 bases at V and 3 bases at J, with 11 bases between. CDR3 in amino acids: CASSPTAGYEQYF. The CDR3 coding sequence is TGTGCCAGCAGCCCCACGGCAGGCTACGAGCAGTACTTC.

The CDR3 nucleotides read TGTGCCAGCAGTTTACTGGGGACGGGGGAAAAACTGTTTTTT. It is translated as CASSLLGTGEKLFF. The V call is TRBV27, the J call TRBJ1-4; D is perhaps TRBD1 (5 bases). This CDR3 is built from 14 residues. Germline-derived CDR1 and CDR2 are MNHEY and SMNVEV (reference sequence). V shed 2 bases and J shed 8 bases, with 12 bases lying between them.

In the case of this clone: Other DNA sequences in the sample encode the same CDR3. The chain is built from TRBV4-3 and TRBJ2-7, with D perhaps TRBD1 or TRBD2 (5 bases each). CDR1 is LGHNA, CDR2 YSLEER, per germline. CDR3 length equals 14 residues. V was shortened by 1 base and J by 4 bases, with 11 bases between the two germline ends. CDR3 loop: CASSQGRGPYEQYF. CDR3 bases: TGCGCCAGCAGCCAAGGACGGGGACCTTACGAGCAGTACTTC.

DNA of the CDR3: TGTGCCAGCAGTTTAGGTGGCTCAGTCGAGCAGTACTTC. Protein: CASSLGGSVEQYF. V gene TRBV27 combines with J gene TRBJ2-7; no clear D gene. The V end lost 2 bases, the J end lost 6 bases, and 11 bases lay between the germline ends. Germline lookup yields CDR1 MNHEY and CDR2 SMNVEV (reference sequence). The CDR3 runs to 13 residues.

V gene TRBV7-6 combines with J gene TRBJ2-7; 12 bases align to TRBD2. The germline CDR1 and CDR2 sequences are SGHVS and FNYEAQ. The CDR3 covers 16 residues. V dropped 5 bases and J dropped 7; count of bases not matched to a gene: 12. The CDR3 region is CASSPTLAGGPGEQYF. As DNA, the CDR3 is TGTGCCAGCAGCCCTACCCTAGCGGGAGGGCCGGGGGAGCAGTACTTC. Variable domain in full (rest from reference TRBV7-6 and TRBJ2-7): GAGVSQSPRYKVTKRGQDVALRCDPISGHVSLYWYRQALGQGPEFLTYFNYEAQQDKSGLPNDRFSAERPEGSISTLTIQRTEQRDSAMYRCASSPTLAGGPGEQYFGPGTRLTVT.

The J gene is TRBJ2-3, the V gene TRBV15; a weak D match, TRBD2 (6 bases). The V gene lost 3 bases and the J gene lost 2 bases, with 15 bases spanning the gap. Germline V gene lookup returns CDR1 LNHNV and CDR2 YYDKDF (reference sequence). The CDR3 is 16 amino acids. The CDR3 region has the DNA TGTGCCACCAGCAGGGCCTTAAGGGGACTCACAGATACGCAGTATTTT. It codes for CATSRALRGLTDTQYF.

The rearrangement uses TRBV25-1 and TRBJ2-7, with D tentatively TRBD1 or TRBD2 (5 bases each). The germline V gene has CDR1 MGHDK and CDR2 SYGVNS. This CDR3 has 10 residues. Trimming shortened V by 6 bases and J by 5 bases, and 5 bases separated the two germline ends. The CDR3 here is CASRGDEQYF. The DNA of the CDR3 is TGTGCCAGCAGGGGGGACGAGCAGTACTTC.

This chain connects TRBV9 to TRBJ1-4; D is uncertain. The CDR3 extends over 12 amino acids. The germline V and J ends were trimmed by 4 bases and 4 bases, with 5 bases remaining between them. Germline lookup yields CDR1 SGDLS and CDR2 YYNGEE. The CDR3 DNA reads as TGTGCCAGCAGCAGCCTTAATGAAAAACTGTTTTTT. Protein: CASSSLNEKLFF.

This CDR3 reads CASHSGPGSSYNSPLHF. DNA for the CDR3: TGTGCCAGCCACTCGGGACCTGGGAGCTCCTATAATTCACCCCTCCACTTT. V and J are TRBV19 and TRBJ1-6; possible D gene TRBD1, 5 bases. The CDR3 runs 17 residues. Germline V gene data show CDR1 as LNHDA and CDR2 as SQIVND (reference sequence). With 9 bases removed from V and 0 bases from J, the gap between germline ends came to 18 bases.

The chain joins TRBV29-1 to TRBJ2-7, with 9 bases fitting TRBD1. This CDR3 contains 14 residues. V was clipped by 2 bases and J by 5 bases; unmatched bases: 7. Germline V gene sequence: CDR1 SQVTM, CDR2 ANQGSEA. The CDR3 DNA reads as TGCAGCGTTGAAACCGGGACAGGGATCGACGAGCAGTACTTC. Translated, it gives CSVETGTGIDEQYF.

The chain recombines TRBV6-1 with TRBJ2-7; D is undetermined. The CDR3 length is 13 residues. Germline V lookup: CDR1 MNHNS, CDR2 SASEGT. Trimming cost V 0 bases and J 4 bases, with 7 bases left between them. CDR3 DNA: TGTGCCAGCAGTGAAGCGCACCCGTACGAGCAGTACTTC. Translated: CASSEAHPYEQYF.

Concerning this clone: Other nucleotide sequences in the sample specify the same CDR3. The chain joins TRBV9 to TRBJ2-7, with TRBD2 identical over 13 bases. The CDR3 length is 14 residues. V shed 4 bases and J 4 bases; nucleotides not matched to a gene: 2. Germline lookup yields CDR1 SGDLS and CDR2 YYNGEE. CDR3: CASSLGLAGYEQYF. As DNA, the CDR3 is TGTGCCAGCAGCCTGGGACTAGCGGGATACGAGCAGTACTTC. The full variable domain, its missing parts supplied by reference TRBV9 and TRBJ2-7, is DSGVTQTPKHLITATGQRVTLRCSPRSGDLSVYWYQQSLDQGLQFLIQYYNGEERAKGNILERFSAQQFPDLHSELNLSSLELGDSALYFCASSLGLAGYEQYFGPGTRLTVT.

In the case of this clone: Other DNA sequences in the sample encode the same CDR3. V usage is TRBV5-1 and J usage is TRBJ1-4; 10 bases line up with TRBD1. This CDR3 is built from 15 residues. In germline, CDR1 is SGHRS, CDR2 YFSETQ. The V gene end was trimmed by 0 bases and the J gene end by 6 bases; junction bases not matched to a gene: 2. CDR3 sequence reads: CASSLAGTGDEKLFF. The CDR3 coding sequence is TGCGCCAGCAGCTTGGCCGGGACAGGGGATGAAAAACTGTTTTTT.

The rearrangement links TRBV13 to TRBJ2-5; D unclear. The CDR3 extends over 13 amino acids. The germline V and J ends were trimmed by 5 bases and 5 bases, with 12 bases remaining between them. CDR1 is PRHDT, CDR2 FYEKMQ, per germline (reference sequence). Here the CDR3 reads CASSILVRETQYF. The CDR3, as DNA: TGTGCCAGCAGCATCCTAGTCCGGGAGACCCAGTACTTC.

This clone has only one observation. The chain joins TRBV15 to TRBJ1-2, with D possibly being TRBD1 (5 bases). Trimming removed 0 bases at V and 2 bases at J, with 10 bases between. This CDR3 is built from 15 residues. Germline CDR1 LNHNV, CDR2 YYDKDF (reference sequence). Here the CDR3 reads CATSREQGPNYGYTF. CDR3 coding DNA: TGTGCCACCAGCAGAGAGCAGGGCCCCAACTATGGCTACACCTTC.

The J gene is TRBJ2-5, the V gene TRBV6-1, with unresolved D. Trimming took off 2 bases at V and 0 bases at J, with 10 bases between the two ends. The CDR3 has 15 amino acids. Per the germline V gene, CDR1 is MNHNS and CDR2 is SASEGT. CDR3 nucleotide sequence: TGTGCCAGCAGTGAATTCACGGTTTACCAAGAGACCCAGTACTTC. Protein sequence: CASSEFTVYQETQYF.

The genes are TRBV4-2 and TRBJ2-1; no clear D. Germline CDR1 is LGHNA and CDR2 is YNFKEQ. The CDR3 has 13 residues. Trimming removed 0 bases at V and 7 bases at J, with 7 bases between. CDR3 amino acids: CASSQDGGNEQFF. CDR3 nucleotides: TGTGCCAGCAGCCAAGATGGCGGTAATGAGCAGTTCTTC.

Concerning this clone itself: The sample carries other DNA sequences with the same CDR3. The genes are TRBV7-2 and TRBJ2-7, with unresolved D. The CDR3 spans 13 residues. Germline CDR1 is SGHTA and CDR2 is FQGNSA. V gave up 1 base and J gave up 0 bases, with 4 bases separating them. CDR3 coding DNA: TGTGCCAGCAGCTTAGATGTCTCCTACGAGCAGTACTTC. This gives the protein CASSLDVSYEQYF. Supplemented by reference TRBV7-2 and TRBJ2-7, the full variable domain reads GAGVSQSPSNKVTEKGKDVELRCDPISGHTALYWYRQSLGQGLEFLIYFQGNSAPDKSGLPSDRFSAERTGGSVSTLTIQRTQQEDSAVYLCASSLDVSYEQYFGPGTRLTVT.

The chain employs TRBV4-3 and TRBJ1-1; D is possibly TRBD1 (5 bases). The germline gives CDR1 LGHNA, CDR2 YSLEER. Deletions cut 0 bases from V and 2 bases from J, with 13 bases between. CDR3 length: 16 residues. The CDR3 DNA sequence: TGCGCCAGCAGCCAAGATTTCGGGACGGATAACACTGAAGCTTTCTTT. This encodes CASSQDFGTDNTEAFF.

The V gene is TRBV10-2, the J gene TRBJ2-5, with TRBD1 identical over 7 bases. This CDR3 comprises 13 residues. Germline V gives CDR1 WSHSY, CDR2 SAAADI. The J segment lost 5 bases and the V segment lost 9 bases, leaving 9 bases of the junction unmatched. This CDR3 reads CARRPTGNETQYF. The CDR3 coding sequence is TGCGCCAGACGGCCGACAGGGAACGAGACCCAGTACTTC.

This chain links TRBV7-2 with TRBJ2-7; 8 nucleotides align to TRBD2. With V trimmed by 1 base and J by 3 bases, 11 bases remained unmatched. CDR3 size: 17 residues. In germline, CDR1 is SGHTA, CDR2 FQGNSA. The CDR3 is CASSLELGAGVFYEQYF. The CDR3 DNA is TGTGCCAGCAGCTTAGAGTTAGGAGCGGGAGTTTTCTACGAGCAGTACTTC.